This T cell receptor (beta chain) stems from a study of T cell clonotyping in hematopoietic cell transplantation. The study's findings and limits: Broader posttransplant TCR repertoire diversity was predicted by graft donor and pretransplant recipient Inverse Simpson Index values. After transplant, recipient diversity fell while pathologically expanded clonotypes grew through day 180.

V was pared by 0 bases and J by 4 bases, with 21 bases between. Germline CDR1 SGHTA, CDR2 FQGTGA. The CDR3 is 19 residues long. About this clone itself: The antigen is undetermined.

The assay was immunoSEQ multiplex PCR, and TCRdb's table has in-frame clones only and misses some. The table includes fewer than 30,000 clones, 90% to 96% detected once. The chain couples TRBV7-3 to TRBJ2-2, with D maybe TRBD1 (6 bases). This sequence originates from a man aged 50 to 59 in good health. Some clones in this sample may be carry-over from other donors' samples. The sample comprised peripheral blood mononuclear cells. In DNA, the CDR3 is TGTGCCAGCAGCTTAACGCACCCACAGGGCCGAGCGAGCACCGGGGAGCTGTTTTTT. It specifies CASSLTHPQGRASTGELFF.